The TCR beta chain under discussion was sequenced for a study of T cell repertoires in cytomegalovirus infection. On the study more broadly: Public TCR beta signatures marked donors with CMV infection and the matching HLA.

The CDR3 contains 15 residues. Trimming took off 5 bases at V and 5 bases at J, with 18 bases between the two ends. Germline CDR1 SGHTA, CDR2 FQGNSA. Remarks on this clonotype: Its antigen is as yet unknown.

TCRdb analysed the reads with MiXCR anew, one entry per CDR3 protein. The sample records roughly 120,000 distinct CDR3 sequences, over 25% being singletons. The chain carries TRBV7-2 and TRBJ1-1; D perhaps matches TRBD1 (6 bases). The TCR sequence derives from a human donor in good health (CMV status not recorded). Some clones in this sample may be carry-over from other donors' samples. The sample in question was CD8+ T cells from cultured PBMCs, obtained from culture after CMV antigen stimulation. CDR3 sequence: CASSEGGLGSTEAFF. The CDR3 bases are TGTGCCAGCAGCGAGGGGGGGCTGGGCTCGACTGAAGCTTTCTTT.